The T cell receptor (beta chain) under discussion was sequenced for a study of blood T cell repertoires in COVID-19. Study details: Samples taken during acute and convalescent COVID-19 were collected in the United States, Italy and Spain. PBMCs, B-cell-depleted T cells, or T cells were the source of the cDNA or gDNA that made up the material.

The length of the CDR3 is 15 residues. The V and J ends lost 0 bases and 5 bases respectively, with 14 bases between them. Germline V gives CDR1 SGHRS, CDR2 YFSETQ. In the study's own analysis: Estimation of nucleated cell counts relied on the amplification of reference gene primers. The repertoire was sequenced with immunoSEQ multiplex PCR; TCRdb's copy has only in-frame clones and lacks some. D and trimming were read from the DNA, whereas the V and J calls and clone size are those reported in that table. The top ten clones hold 6.5% to 8.5% of a sample with around 82,000 clones, around 90% of them seen once.

The rearrangement uses TRBV5-1 and TRBJ2-5, with a weak D call TRBD1 (7 bases). The sequenced sample was peripheral blood. The source of this sequence is a human donor in a cohort sampled during active COVID-19. CDR3 DNA sequence: TGCGCCAGCAGCTTGGATGGAGGGGGCGGGGAGACCCAGTACTTC. This gives the protein CASSLDGGGGETQYF.